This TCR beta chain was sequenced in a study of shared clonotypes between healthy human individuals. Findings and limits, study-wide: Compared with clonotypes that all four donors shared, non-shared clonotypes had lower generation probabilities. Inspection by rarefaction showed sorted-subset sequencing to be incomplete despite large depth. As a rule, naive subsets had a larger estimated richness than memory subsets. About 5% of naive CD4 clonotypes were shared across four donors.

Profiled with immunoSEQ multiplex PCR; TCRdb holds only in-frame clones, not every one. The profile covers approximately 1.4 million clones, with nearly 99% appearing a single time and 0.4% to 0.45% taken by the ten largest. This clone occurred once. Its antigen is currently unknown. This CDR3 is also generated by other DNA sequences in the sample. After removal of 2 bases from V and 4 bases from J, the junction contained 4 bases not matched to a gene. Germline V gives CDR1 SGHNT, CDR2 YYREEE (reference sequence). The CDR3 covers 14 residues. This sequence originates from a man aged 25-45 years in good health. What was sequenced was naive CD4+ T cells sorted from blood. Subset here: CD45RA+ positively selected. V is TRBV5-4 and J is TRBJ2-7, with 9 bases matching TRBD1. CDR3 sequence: CASSFGQGRYEQYF. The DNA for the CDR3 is TGTGCCAGCAGCTTCGGACAGGGGAGGTACGAGCAGTACTTC.